This T cell receptor beta chain was found in a study of T cell repertoires in cytomegalovirus infection. Whole-study results and caveats: The ex vivo response was dominated by HLA-C-restricted CMV-specific TCR beta clonotypes. Carriers of CMV plus the relevant HLA were identified by cumulative public TCR beta family frequency.

TCRdb recomputed calls from the reads with MiXCR, one row per CDR3 protein. Of approximately 500,000 distinct CDR3 sequences listed, more than 20% were seen once; the top ten hold about 12%. The CDR3 is 17 residues long. Germline assignment: CDR1 SGHTA and CDR2 FQGNSA. V was shortened by 4 bases and J by 0 bases, with 15 bases between the two germline ends. Details on this clonotype: Its cognate antigen is unknown.

The sequenced sample consisted of PBMCs. The chain employs TRBV7-2 and TRBJ2-2, with D tentatively TRBD1 or TRBD2 (5 bases each). This TCR came from a human donor in good health (CMV status not recorded). Some clones in this sample may be carry-over from other donors' samples. In DNA, the CDR3 is TGTGCCAGCAGCTCCCCGAGGGGCCCTACGAACACCGGGGAGCTGTTTTTT. It translates to CASSSPRGPTNTGELFF. Drawing the rest from reference TRBV7-2 and TRBJ2-2, the complete variable domain is GAGVSQSPSNKVTEKGKDVELRCDPISGHTALYWYRQSLGQGLEFLIYFQGNSAPDKSGLPSDRFSAERTGGSVSTLTIQRTQQEDSAVYLCASSSPRGPTNTGELFFGEGSRLTVL.